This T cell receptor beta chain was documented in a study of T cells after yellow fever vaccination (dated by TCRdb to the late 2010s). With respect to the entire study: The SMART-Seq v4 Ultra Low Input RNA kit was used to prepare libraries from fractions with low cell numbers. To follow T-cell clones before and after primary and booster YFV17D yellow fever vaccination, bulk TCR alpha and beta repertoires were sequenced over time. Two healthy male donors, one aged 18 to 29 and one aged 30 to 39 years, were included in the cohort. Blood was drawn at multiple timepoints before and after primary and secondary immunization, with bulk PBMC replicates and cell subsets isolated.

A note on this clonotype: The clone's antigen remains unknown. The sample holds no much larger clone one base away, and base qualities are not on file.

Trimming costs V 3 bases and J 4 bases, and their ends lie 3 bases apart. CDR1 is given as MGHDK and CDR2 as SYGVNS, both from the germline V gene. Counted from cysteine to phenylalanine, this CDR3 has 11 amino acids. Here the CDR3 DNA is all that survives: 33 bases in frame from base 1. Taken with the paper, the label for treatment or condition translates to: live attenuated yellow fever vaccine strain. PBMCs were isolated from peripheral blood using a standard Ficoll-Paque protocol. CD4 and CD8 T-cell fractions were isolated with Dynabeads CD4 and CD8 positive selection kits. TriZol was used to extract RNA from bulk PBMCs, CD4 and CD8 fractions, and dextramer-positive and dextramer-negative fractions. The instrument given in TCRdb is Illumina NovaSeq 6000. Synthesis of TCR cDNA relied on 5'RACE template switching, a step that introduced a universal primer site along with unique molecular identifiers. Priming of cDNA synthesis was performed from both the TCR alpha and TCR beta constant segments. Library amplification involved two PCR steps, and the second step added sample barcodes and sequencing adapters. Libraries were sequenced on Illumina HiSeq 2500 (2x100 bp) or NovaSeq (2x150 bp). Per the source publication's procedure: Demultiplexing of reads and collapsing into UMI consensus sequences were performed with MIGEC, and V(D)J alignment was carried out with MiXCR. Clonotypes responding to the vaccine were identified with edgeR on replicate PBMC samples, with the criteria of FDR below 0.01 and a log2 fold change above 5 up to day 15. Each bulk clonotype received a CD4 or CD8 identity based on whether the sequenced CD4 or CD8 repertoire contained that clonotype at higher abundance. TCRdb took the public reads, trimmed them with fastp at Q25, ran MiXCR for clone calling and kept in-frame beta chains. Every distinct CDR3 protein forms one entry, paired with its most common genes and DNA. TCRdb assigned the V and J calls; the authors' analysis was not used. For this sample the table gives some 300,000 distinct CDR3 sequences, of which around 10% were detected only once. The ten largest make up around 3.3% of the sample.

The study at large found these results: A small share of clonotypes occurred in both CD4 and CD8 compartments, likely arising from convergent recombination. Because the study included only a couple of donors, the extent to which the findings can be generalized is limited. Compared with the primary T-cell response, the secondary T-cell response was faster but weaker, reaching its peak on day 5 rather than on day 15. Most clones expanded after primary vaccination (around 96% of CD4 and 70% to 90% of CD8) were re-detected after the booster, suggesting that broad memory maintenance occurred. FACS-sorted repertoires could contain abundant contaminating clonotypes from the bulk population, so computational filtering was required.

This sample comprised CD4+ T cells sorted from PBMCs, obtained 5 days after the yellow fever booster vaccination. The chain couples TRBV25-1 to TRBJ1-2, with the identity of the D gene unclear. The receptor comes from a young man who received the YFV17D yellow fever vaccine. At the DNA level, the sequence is TGTGCCAGCAGTGATGGCTATGGCTACACCTTC. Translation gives CASSDGYGYTF.